The 30 T cell receptor beta chains in this list originate from one sample, sequenced in a study of blood T cell repertoires in COVID-19. Produced via immunoSEQ multiplex PCR; TCRdb's table is partial and in-frame only. Among fewer than 120,000 clones listed, about 80% were seen once. The sample comprised peripheral blood. The receptors stem from a woman older than 75 with active or convalescent COVID-19.

The chain uses TRBV10-3 and TRBJ2-1; maybe TRBD1 (5 bases). CDR1 is ENHRY and CDR2 is SYGVKD in the germline V gene. Trimming pared 4 bases from V and 1 base from J, leaving 11 bases between. This CDR3 comprises 15 residues. CDR3 DNA: TGTGCCATCAGTGGGTGGCAGGGTTCCTACAATGAGCAGTTCTTC. The encoded protein is CAISGWQGSYNEQFF.

This clone was recorded a few times. This chain links TRBV19 with TRBJ1-4, with TRBD1 matching over 7 bases. From germline, CDR1 is LNHDA and CDR2 SQIVND (reference sequence). The CDR3 spans 16 residues. Trimming at V came to 4 bases and at J to 0 bases, leaving 5 bases not matched to a gene. CDR3 in DNA: TGTGCCAGTAGTAGATTCGGGACAGCAACTAATGAAAAACTGTTTTTT. It is translated as CASSRFGTATNEKLFF.

J is TRBJ1-1 and V is TRBV5-1; no reliable D call. The germline V gene has CDR1 SGHRS and CDR2 YFSETQ. The CDR3 contains 17 residues. With 4 bases removed from V and 0 bases from J, the gap between germline ends came to 19 bases. The CDR3 protein is CASSRGSRSLMNTEAFF. The CDR3 DNA sequence: TGCGCCAGCAGCCGCGGGAGTAGGAGCCTTATGAACACTGAAGCTTTCTTT.

The sample holds a few counts of this clone. This chain connects TRBV5-4 to TRBJ2-2; 9 nucleotides agree with TRBD2. Germline-derived CDR1 and CDR2 are SGHNT and YYREEE (reference sequence). This CDR3 is built from 16 residues. V lost 0 bases and J lost 5; bases outside the gene matches: 5. The CDR3 DNA is TGTGCCAGCAGCTTGGAGGGACTAGCAGGTACCGGGGAGCTGTTTTTT. This encodes CASSLEGLAGTGELFF.

This chain joins TRBV3-1 (or the pseudogene TRBV3-2) and TRBJ1-1; D is possibly TRBD1 (6 bases). V lost 0 bases and J lost 1, with 9 bases in between. The CDR3 length is 15 residues. Germline V gives CDR1 LGHDT, CDR2 YNNKEL (reference sequence). Here the CDR3 reads CASSQDGQRNTEAFF. Here the CDR3 DNA reads TGTGCCAGCAGCCAAGACGGACAGAGGAACACTGAAGCTTTCTTT.

The gene calls are TRBV5-4 and TRBJ2-3, with D uncertain. Germline V gene lookup returns CDR1 SGHNT and CDR2 YYREEE (reference sequence). The ends were cut back, 1 base at V and 4 bases at J, with 7 bases in the middle. The CDR3 runs 13 residues. The CDR3 bases are TGTGCCAGCAGCTTGAAGACTGCAGATACGCAGTATTTT. Its translation is CASSLKTADTQYF.

This chain joins TRBV14 and TRBJ1-1; no firm D call. This CDR3 contains 16 residues. Trimming shortened V by 2 bases and J by 3 bases, and 16 bases separated the two germline ends. CDR1 is SGHDN and CDR2 is FVKESK in the germline V gene. This CDR3 is CASSQLYTHGDTEAFF. In DNA, the CDR3 is TGTGCCAGCAGCCAATTGTATACCCACGGGGACACTGAAGCTTTCTTT. Drawing the rest from reference TRBV14 and TRBJ1-1, the complete variable domain is EAGVTQFPSHSVIEKGQTVTLRCDPISGHDNLYWYRRVMGKEIKFLLHFVKESKQDESGMPNNRFLAERTGGTYSTLKVQPAELEDSGVYFCASSQLYTHGDTEAFFGQGTRLTVV.

This clone occurred once. This rearrangement joins TRBV18 to TRBJ2-4; TRBD1 agrees at 11 bases. V trimming: 3 bases; J trimming: 4 bases; junction bases outside the gene matches: 2. Germline values: CDR1 KGHSH, CDR2 LQKENI. This CDR3 has 15 residues. CDR3 nucleotide sequence: TGTGCCAGCTCACCCGGGACAGGGGGAAAAAACATTCAGTACTTC. Its protein product is CASSPGTGGKNIQYF.

This clone has a count of ten or more. The chain joins TRBV4-3 to TRBJ2-1; 7 bases align to TRBD1. Germline V CDR1 and CDR2: LGHNA, YSLEER. The CDR3 is 15 residues long. The V segment lost 1 base and the J segment 3 bases; nucleotides outside the gene matches: 3. CDR3 nucleotide sequence: TGCGCCAGCAGCCAAGGGGGACAGAACTACAATGAGCAGTTCTTC. Translating it yields CASSQGGQNYNEQFF.

The V and J genes are TRBV5-1 and TRBJ1-1, with D possibly TRBD1 on 5 matching bases. Looked up from germline, CDR1 is SGHRS and CDR2 is YFSETQ. The length of the CDR3 is 13 residues. Trimming stripped 3 bases from V and 1 base from J, with 7 bases between. The CDR3 protein is CASSSQGNTEAFF. In nucleotides, the CDR3 is TGCGCCAGCAGCTCCCAGGGGAACACTGAAGCTTTCTTT.

This chain joins TRBV28 and TRBJ2-1; TRBD2 matches at 7 bases. CDR1 and CDR2 (germline): MDHEN, SYDVKM. This CDR3 spans 15 amino acids. The V gene end was trimmed by 2 bases and the J gene end by 8 bases; junction bases not matched to a gene: 9. The CDR3 DNA is TGTGCCAGCAGTTTAATTGGCGGGAGTTTACATGAGCAGTTCTTC. This translates into CASSLIGGSLHEQFF. The full variable domain, its missing parts supplied by reference TRBV28 and TRBJ2-1, is DVKVTQSSRYLVKRTGEKVFLECVQDMDHENMFWYRQDPGLGLRLIYFSYDVKMKEKGDIPEGYSVSREKKERFSLILESASTNQTSMYLCASSLIGGSLHEQFFGPGTRLTVL.

The chain uses TRBV10-3 and TRBJ1-1; 10 nucleotides match TRBD1. Germline lookup yields CDR1 ENHRY and CDR2 SYGVKD. This CDR3 comprises 17 residues. Trimming took 5 bases from V and 4 from J; bases not matched to a gene: 13. In DNA, the CDR3 is TGTGCCATCAGTTCCTCCGGGACAGGGGTCGGGGGCACTGAAGCTTTCTTT. This gives the protein CAISSSGTGVGGTEAFF.

The chain has TRBV7-2 and TRBJ1-2; 9 bases fit TRBD1. J was trimmed by 8 bases and V by 4 bases; bases with no gene match: 11. The CDR3 runs to 15 residues. CDR1 SGHTA and CDR2 FQGNSA come from the germline V gene. CDR3 nucleotide sequence: TGTGCCAGCAGCTCCCCGGGACAGGGAGTCGAAGGCTACACCTTC. Protein: CASSSPGQGVEGYTF.

This chain joins TRBV29-1 and TRBJ1-4, with D unclear. Germline values: CDR1 SQVTM, CDR2 ANQGSEA. Trimming cost V 7 bases and J 6 bases, with 12 bases left between them. This CDR3 has 12 residues. The CDR3: CSGLRADEKLFF. The CDR3, as DNA: TGCAGCGGTTTGAGAGCGGATGAAAAACTGTTTTTT.

The chain carries TRBV27 and TRBJ2-7; the match to TRBD2 covers 11 bases. CDR1 and CDR2 from the germline V gene are MNHEY and SMNVEV (reference sequence). The V gene end was trimmed by 6 bases and the J gene end by 3 bases; junction bases not matched to a gene: 7. This CDR3 is 15 amino acids long. The CDR3 DNA reads as TGTGCCAGCAGCAGACCGGGGACTAGCGGCTACGAGCAGTACTTC. Its translation: CASSRPGTSGYEQYF.

This clone appeared once. The chain uses TRBV6-1 and TRBJ2-5; TRBD2 might be the D (5 bases). This CDR3 is 16 amino acids long. Trimming pared 0 bases from V and 1 base from J, leaving 12 bases between. In germline, CDR1 is MNHNS, CDR2 SASEGT. CDR3 loop: CASSEATGWGQETQYF. The CDR3 DNA sequence: TGTGCCAGCAGTGAAGCGACGGGGTGGGGCCAAGAGACCCAGTACTTC.

V is TRBV3-1 (or the pseudogene TRBV3-2) and J is TRBJ1-1; D is unclear. The germline V and J ends were trimmed by 1 base and 3 bases, with 15 bases remaining between them. This CDR3 is 16 amino acids long. From germline, CDR1 is LGHDT and CDR2 YNNKEL (reference sequence). CDR3 sequence: CASSQGGIYRDTEAFF. The CDR3 DNA reads as TGTGCCAGCAGCCAAGGAGGGATTTATCGGGACACTGAAGCTTTCTTT.

The J gene is TRBJ2-3, the V gene TRBV7-2; TRBD2 matches at 15 bases. The V gene end was trimmed by 5 bases and the J gene end by 4 bases; junction bases not matched to a gene: 10. This CDR3 is built from 18 residues. Per the germline V gene, CDR1 is SGHTA and CDR2 is FQGNSA. As DNA, the CDR3 is TGTGCCAGCAGCCCATCCGGGACTAGCGGGGGGATAGCAGATACGCAGTATTTT. Its translation: CASSPSGTSGGIADTQYF.

This chain connects TRBV19 to TRBJ2-2, with TRBD2 matching over 13 bases. Germline V gene sequence: CDR1 LNHDA, CDR2 SQIVND (reference sequence). The CDR3 covers 17 residues. J was trimmed by 4 bases and V by 8 bases; bases with no gene match: 10. CDR3 amino acids: CASLGLAGARGTGELFF. DNA of the CDR3: TGTGCCAGTTTAGGACTAGCGGGAGCCCGAGGCACCGGGGAGCTGTTTTTT.

The rearrangement links TRBV7-8 to TRBJ2-3, with D unclear. V dropped 2 bases and J dropped 4 bases, with 10 bases sitting between them. Per germline, CDR1 SGHVS and CDR2 FQNEAQ. This CDR3 spans 14 amino acids. This CDR3 reads CASSLSRRPDTQYF. The CDR3 DNA follows: TGTGCCAGCAGCTTATCGAGGCGCCCAGATACGCAGTATTTT.

The genes are TRBV20-1 and TRBJ1-2; no clear D. Trimming took 0 bases from V and 4 from J, leaving 3 bases between them. Germline CDR1 DFQATT, CDR2 SNEGSKA (reference sequence). This CDR3 region has 11 residues. The CDR3: CSARDSYGYTF. Written as DNA, the CDR3 is TGCAGTGCTAGAGACAGCTATGGCTACACCTTC.

The chain links TRBV5-6 to TRBJ1-2, with D perhaps matching TRBD1 (5 bases). Germline CDR1 is SGHDT and CDR2 is YYEEEE. V shed 0 bases and J shed 7 bases, with 16 bases lying between them. This CDR3 comprises 15 residues. CDR3 sequence: CASSLEWQGSGGYTF. CDR3 DNA: TGTGCCAGCAGCTTGGAGTGGCAGGGAAGTGGTGGCTACACCTTC.

The genes are TRBV28 and TRBJ1-4; TRBD1 might be the D (6 bases). CDR3 length: 14 residues. Trimming shortened V by 7 bases and J by 1 base, and 10 bases separated the two germline ends. Germline V lookup: CDR1 MDHEN, CDR2 SYDVKM. The CDR3 DNA is TGTGCCAGCAATAGGGGGGGAACTAATGAAAAACTGTTTTTT. It yields the protein CASNRGGTNEKLFF.

This clone was seen a handful of times. The CDR3 protein is CASSRGQIFNQPQHF. DNA for the CDR3: TGTGCCAGCAGTAGGGGACAGATTTTTAATCAGCCCCAGCATTTT. The chain joins TRBV6-2 or TRBV6-3 to TRBJ1-5; TRBD1 aligns across 7 bases. The germline V gene has CDR1 MNHEY and CDR2 SVGEGT. The CDR3 extends over 15 amino acids. Trimming at V came to 5 bases and at J to 4 bases, leaving 8 bases not matched to a gene.

V usage is TRBV19 and J usage is TRBJ2-1; TRBD2 might be the D (5 bases). V lost 5 bases and J lost 8, with 13 bases in between. Germline CDR1 reads LNHDA; CDR2 reads SQIVND (reference sequence). This CDR3 spans 13 amino acids. For the CDR3, the DNA is TGTGCCAGTAGTTTTGCTAGCTATGATGAGCAGTTCTTC. This sequence encodes CASSFASYDEQFF.

The J gene is TRBJ2-7, the V gene TRBV24-1, with 14 nucleotides matching TRBD2. There are 18 residues in the CDR3. Germline CDR1 is KGHDR and CDR2 is SFDVKD. V trimming: 3 bases; J trimming: 6 bases; junction bases outside the gene matches: 12. CDR3 loop: CATSDLPGLAGVRCEQYF. The CDR3 bases are TGTGCCACCAGTGATCTCCCGGGACTAGCGGGAGTCAGGTGCGAGCAGTACTTC.

The chain employs TRBV3-1 (or the pseudogene TRBV3-2) and TRBJ2-5; D remains unclear. This CDR3 spans 14 amino acids. The ends were cut back, 8 bases at V and 5 bases at J, with 18 bases in the middle. The V gene's germline CDR1 is LGHDT and CDR2 YNNKEL (reference sequence). CDR3 DNA: TGTGCCAGCGGCTCAGTGGCTGTCTTGGAGACCCAGTACTTC. Translated: CASGSVAVLETQYF.

The V and J genes are TRBV27 and TRBJ2-3, with D unresolved. CDR3 size: 17 residues. The V and J ends lost 3 bases and 0 bases respectively, with 16 bases between them. Germline V gene sequence: CDR1 MNHEY, CDR2 SMNVEV (reference sequence). CDR3 residues: CASSFHGMGSSTDTQYF. In nucleotides, the CDR3 is TGTGCCAGCAGTTTCCATGGTATGGGCTCTAGCACAGATACGCAGTATTTT.

The chain carries TRBV19 and TRBJ1-3; D is uncertain. This CDR3 comprises 13 residues. The germline gives CDR1 LNHDA, CDR2 SQIVND (reference sequence). V was cut by 4 bases and J by 4 bases, with 8 bases left in between. The CDR3 nucleotides are TGTGCCAGTAGTACCGACAACGGAAACACCATATATTTT. Amino acid sequence: CASSTDNGNTIYF.

The rearrangement joins TRBV18 to TRBJ2-3, with a possible D match to TRBD2 (6 bases). This CDR3 has 15 amino acids. The germline gives CDR1 KGHSH, CDR2 LQKENI. V was shortened by 0 bases and J by 4 bases, with 11 bases between the two germline ends. CDR3 sequence: CASSPPGGKSDTQYF. The CDR3 DNA reads TGTGCCAGCTCACCACCGGGGGGAAAATCAGATACGCAGTATTTT.